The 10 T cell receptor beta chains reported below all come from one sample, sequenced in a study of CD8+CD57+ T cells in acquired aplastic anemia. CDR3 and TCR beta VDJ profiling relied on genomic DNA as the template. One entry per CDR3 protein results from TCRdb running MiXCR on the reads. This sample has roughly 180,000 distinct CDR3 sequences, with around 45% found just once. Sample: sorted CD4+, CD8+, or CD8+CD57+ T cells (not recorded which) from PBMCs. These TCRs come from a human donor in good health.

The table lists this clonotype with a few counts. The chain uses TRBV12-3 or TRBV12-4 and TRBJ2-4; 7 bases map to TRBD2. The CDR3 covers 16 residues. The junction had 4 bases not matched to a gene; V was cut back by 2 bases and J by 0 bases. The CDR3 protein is CASSLLAGKAKNIQYF. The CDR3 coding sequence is TGTGCCAGCAGTTTATTAGCGGGTAAAGCCAAAAACATTCAGTACTTC.

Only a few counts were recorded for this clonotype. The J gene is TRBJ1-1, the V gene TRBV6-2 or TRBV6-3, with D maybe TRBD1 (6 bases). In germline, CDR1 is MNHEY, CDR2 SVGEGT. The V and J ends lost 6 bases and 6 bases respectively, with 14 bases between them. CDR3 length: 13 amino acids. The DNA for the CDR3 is TGTGCCAGCAGGGCAGGGGCCTCCTCTGAAGCTTTCTTT. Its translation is CASRAGASSEAFF.

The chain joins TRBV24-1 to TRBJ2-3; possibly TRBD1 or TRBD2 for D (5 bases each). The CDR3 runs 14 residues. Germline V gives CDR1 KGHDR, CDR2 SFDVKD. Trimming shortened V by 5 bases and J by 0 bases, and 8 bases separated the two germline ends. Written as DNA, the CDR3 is TGTGCCACCAGTGTCGAGGGGAGCACAGATACGCAGTATTTT. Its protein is CATSVEGSTDTQYF.

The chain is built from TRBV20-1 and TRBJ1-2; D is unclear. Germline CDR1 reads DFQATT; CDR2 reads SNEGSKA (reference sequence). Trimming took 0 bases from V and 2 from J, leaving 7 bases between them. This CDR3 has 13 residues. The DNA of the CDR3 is TGCAGTGCTAGAGATCCGGAAAACTATGGCTACACCTTC. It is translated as CSARDPENYGYTF.

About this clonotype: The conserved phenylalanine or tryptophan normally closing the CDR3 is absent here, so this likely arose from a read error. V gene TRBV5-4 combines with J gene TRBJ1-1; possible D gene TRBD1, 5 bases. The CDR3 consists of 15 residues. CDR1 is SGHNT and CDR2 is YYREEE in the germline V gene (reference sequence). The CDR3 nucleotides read TGTGCCATCAGCTTGGGACGGGGGATGAACACTGAAGCTTTCCTT. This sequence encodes CAISLGRGMNTEAFL.

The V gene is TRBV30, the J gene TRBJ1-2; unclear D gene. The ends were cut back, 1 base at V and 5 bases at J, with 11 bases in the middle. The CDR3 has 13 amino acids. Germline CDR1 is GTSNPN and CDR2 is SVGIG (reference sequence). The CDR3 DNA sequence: TGTGCCTGGAGTGGGGGAAAAACGTATGGCTACACCTTC. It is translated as CAWSGGKTYGYTF.

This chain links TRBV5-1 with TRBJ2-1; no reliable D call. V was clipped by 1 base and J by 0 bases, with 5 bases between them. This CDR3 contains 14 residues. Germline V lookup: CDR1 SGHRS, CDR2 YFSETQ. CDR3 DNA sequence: TGCGCCAGCAGCTTGACAGCCTCCTACAATGAGCAGTTCTTC. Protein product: CASSLTASYNEQFF.

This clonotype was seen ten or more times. CDR3 in DNA: TGTGCCAGCAGCTTAGCGCAGGGGATAAAGACCCAGTACTTC. Protein: CASSLAQGIKTQYF. The chain recombines TRBV7-8 with TRBJ2-5; D is perhaps TRBD1 (6 bases). Trimming cost V 0 bases and J 6 bases, with 11 bases left between them. The CDR3 runs 14 residues. Germline V gene data show CDR1 as SGHVS and CDR2 as FQNEAQ. The full variable domain, in which reference TRBV7-8 and TRBJ2-5 provide the parts outside the CDR3, is GAGVSQSPRYKVAKRGQDVALRCDPISGHVSLFWYQQALGQGPEFLTYFQNEAQLDKSGLPSDRFFAERPEGSVSTLKIQRTQQEDSAVYLCASSLAQGIKTQYFGPGTRLLVL.

The CDR3 spells CASSLTVVSGKNYEQYF. CDR3 coding DNA: TGCGCCAGCAGCTTAACAGTAGTCAGCGGGAAAAACTACGAGCAGTACTTC. This chain uses TRBV5-1 with TRBJ2-7; TRBD2 aligns across 7 bases. The trim removed 2 bases at V and 3 bases at J, leaving 14 bases unmatched. The CDR3 has 17 residues. CDR1 is SGHRS, CDR2 YFSETQ, per germline.

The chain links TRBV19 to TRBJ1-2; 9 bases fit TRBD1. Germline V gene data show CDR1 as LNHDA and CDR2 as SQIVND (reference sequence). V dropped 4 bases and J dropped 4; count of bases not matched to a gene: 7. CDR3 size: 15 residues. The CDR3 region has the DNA TGTGCCAGTAGTACGCGGGACAGGGTGGGCTATGGCTACACCTTC. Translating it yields CASSTRDRVGYGYTF.